Below are 12 T cell receptor beta chains sequenced from a single sample in a study of blood T cell repertoires in COVID-19. Here immunoSEQ multiplex PCR was the method, and the copy in TCRdb shows in-frame clones only, minus some. The sample lists 80,000 to 100,000 clones, 87% occurring once. The sequencing sample was made of peripheral blood. These receptors all stem from a woman between 45 and 60 years old with active or convalescent COVID-19.

The V gene is TRBV10-3, the J gene TRBJ2-1, with 9 bases that match TRBD2. The CDR3 runs 15 residues. The ends lost 3 bases at V and 6 bases at J; junction bases unmatched: 6. Germline V gene lookup returns CDR1 ENHRY and CDR2 SYGVKD. CDR3 amino acids: CAISDGVLAGNEQFF. The CDR3 DNA reads as TGTGCCATCAGTGATGGAGTACTAGCGGGCAATGAGCAGTTCTTC.

This clone was seen a handful of times. This chain connects TRBV7-3 to TRBJ2-2; the D gene is possibly TRBD1 (6 bases). This CDR3 contains 13 residues. Trimming left V 4 bases short and J 6 bases short, with 9 bases between. Germline V lookup: CDR1 SGHTA, CDR2 FQGTGA. The CDR3 spells CASSYSGAGELFF. CDR3 bases: TGTGCCAGCAGCTATTCAGGGGCCGGGGAGCTGTTTTTT.

The gene calls are TRBV30 and TRBJ2-5; D may be TRBD2 (6 bases). Trimming took 7 bases from V and 6 from J, leaving 21 bases between them. This CDR3 spans 14 amino acids. Germline V gene lookup returns CDR1 GTSNPN and CDR2 SVGIG (reference sequence). The CDR3 sequence: CAFQGREAPKTQYF. The CDR3 DNA sequence: TGTGCCTTCCAAGGTAGGGAGGCTCCGAAGACCCAGTACTTC.

As concerns this clone: Relative to the germline gene, one junction end is altered; a read error may explain this. The V and J genes are TRBV7-7 and TRBJ2-2; D is possibly TRBD2 (5 bases). The CDR3 contains 17 residues. CDR1 and CDR2 from the germline V gene are SSHAT and FNYEAQ (reference sequence). Here the CDR3 DNA reads TGTGCTAGCAGCTTAGAGGGAGCTACTTTCAACACCGGGGAGCTGTTTTTT. This gives the protein CASSLEGATFNTGELFF. Looking up the rest from reference TRBV7-7 and TRBJ2-2 gives the full variable domain: GAGVSQSPRYKVTKRGQDVTLRCDPISSHATLYWYQQALGQGPEFLTYFNYEAQPDKSGLPSDRFSAERPEGSISTLTIQRTEQRDSAMYRCASSLEGATFNTGELFFGEGSRLTVL.

This chain connects TRBV5-1 to TRBJ1-1, with D perhaps matching TRBD1 (5 bases). The CDR3 extends over 16 amino acids. From germline, CDR1 is SGHRS and CDR2 YFSETQ. V lost 1 base, J lost 0 bases, and 13 bases lay in between. DNA for the CDR3: TGCGCCAGCAGCTTGACCCCGACAGCTATGAACACTGAAGCTTTCTTT. Protein: CASSLTPTAMNTEAFF.

This clone was found once. The chain has TRBV12-5 and TRBJ2-1; tentative D call: TRBD2 (6 bases). There are 13 residues in the CDR3. Trimming took off 3 bases at V and 3 bases at J, with 6 bases between the two ends. CDR1 and CDR2 from the germline V gene are LGHNT and FRNRAP. The DNA for the CDR3 is TGTGCTAGTGGTTTAGCGGGCTACAATGAGCAGTTCTTC. Translation: CASGLAGYNEQFF.

V gene TRBV27 combines with J gene TRBJ1-5; TRBD1 matches at 7 bases. CDR1 and CDR2 (germline): MNHEY, SMNVEV (reference sequence). This CDR3 region has 14 residues. V was pared by 6 bases and J by 5 bases, with 7 bases of the junction left unmatched. CDR3 region: CASSLQGLDQPQHF. The CDR3 region has the DNA TGTGCCAGCAGCCTACAGGGGCTGGATCAGCCCCAGCATTTT.

The CDR3 loop is CASTPPGTQNTGELFF. In DNA form, the CDR3 reads TGTGCCAGCACCCCACCCGGGACACAAAACACCGGGGAGCTGTTTTTT. The chain carries TRBV7-9 and TRBJ2-2; possibly TRBD1 for D (6 bases). V lost 7 bases and J 2 bases, leaving 17 bases between the germline ends. The CDR3 sequence is 16 residues long. Germline CDR1 SEHNR, CDR2 FQNEAQ (reference sequence).

On this clone itself: Other DNA sequences from this sample encode an identical CDR3 as well. This chain links TRBV6-2 or TRBV6-3 with TRBJ2-1; 10 positions match TRBD2. V was clipped by 1 base and J by 2 bases; unmatched bases: 2. The CDR3 extends over 16 amino acids. Germline V gives CDR1 MNHEY, CDR2 SVGEGT. For the CDR3, the DNA is TGTGCCAGCAGTTACTTAAGCGGGGGGGCCTACAATGAGCAGTTCTTC. Its protein is CASSYLSGGAYNEQFF.

The V call is TRBV11-2, the J call TRBJ1-2, with a tentative D call TRBD1 (6 bases). The CDR3 has 15 residues. CDR1 is SGHAT and CDR2 is FQNNGV in the germline V gene. V lost 4 bases and J 4 bases, leaving 16 bases between the germline ends. The CDR3 here is CASSSGEGLVYGYTF. The CDR3 DNA is TGTGCCAGCAGCTCAGGGGAGGGACTGGTCTATGGCTACACCTTC. The full variable domain, with the rest looked up from reference TRBV11-2 and TRBJ1-2, is EAGVAQSPRYKIIEKRQSVAFWCNPISGHATLYWYQQILGQGPKLLIQFQNNGVVDDSQLPKDRFSAERLKGVDSTLKIQPAKLEDSAVYLCASSSGEGLVYGYTFGSGTRLTVV.

V gene TRBV11-3 combines with J gene TRBJ2-1, with D possibly being TRBD2 (7 bases). The V gene lost 4 bases and the J gene lost 9 bases, with 13 bases spanning the gap. Germline V lookup: CDR1 SGHNT, CDR2 YENEEA. The CDR3 runs 13 residues. The CDR3 DNA reads TGTGCCAGCAGCTGGGGGGGGCCCGGTGAGCAGTTCTTC. Its translation is CASSWGGPGEQFF.

V and J are TRBV28 and TRBJ1-1; 10 bases map to TRBD1. This CDR3 is built from 19 residues. V trimming: 3 bases; J trimming: 1 base; junction bases outside the gene matches: 14. CDR1 MDHEN and CDR2 SYDVKM come from the germline V gene. The DNA of the CDR3 is TGTGCCAGCAGTTTTGTTCTCGGACAGGGGGTCCAAGAGAACACTGAAGCTTTCTTT. Amino acids: CASSFVLGQGVQENTEAFF.